This entry lists 2 T cell receptor beta chains sequenced from one sample in a study of blood T cell repertoires in COVID-19. TCRdb's table, derived via immunoSEQ multiplex PCR, lists solely in-frame clones and lacks some. The sample consists of around 260,000 clones, 80% to 90% of them appearing once. Sequencing input: peripheral blood. Receptors were obtained from an older woman with COVID-19, enrolled during active disease.

This rearrangement joins TRBV6-1 to TRBJ2-5, with 8 bases lining up with TRBD1. CDR1 and CDR2 from the germline V gene are MNHNS and SASEGT. The CDR3 spans 17 residues. Unmatched junction bases numbered 12, after V lost 2 bases and J lost 4 bases. The CDR3 region is CASSERGMTGVSETQYF. DNA of the CDR3: TGTGCCAGCAGTGAAAGGGGAATGACAGGGGTGTCAGAGACCCAGTACTTC.

The CDR3 is CASSLTQGGSGANVLTF. CDR3 DNA: TGTGCCAGCAGCTTGACACAAGGGGGCTCTGGGGCCAACGTCCTGACTTTC. The chain uses TRBV11-3 and TRBJ2-6, with D possibly matching TRBD1 (6 bases). The CDR3 is 17 residues long. Trimming removed 3 bases at V and 0 bases at J, with 12 bases between. In germline, CDR1 is SGHNT, CDR2 YENEEA.